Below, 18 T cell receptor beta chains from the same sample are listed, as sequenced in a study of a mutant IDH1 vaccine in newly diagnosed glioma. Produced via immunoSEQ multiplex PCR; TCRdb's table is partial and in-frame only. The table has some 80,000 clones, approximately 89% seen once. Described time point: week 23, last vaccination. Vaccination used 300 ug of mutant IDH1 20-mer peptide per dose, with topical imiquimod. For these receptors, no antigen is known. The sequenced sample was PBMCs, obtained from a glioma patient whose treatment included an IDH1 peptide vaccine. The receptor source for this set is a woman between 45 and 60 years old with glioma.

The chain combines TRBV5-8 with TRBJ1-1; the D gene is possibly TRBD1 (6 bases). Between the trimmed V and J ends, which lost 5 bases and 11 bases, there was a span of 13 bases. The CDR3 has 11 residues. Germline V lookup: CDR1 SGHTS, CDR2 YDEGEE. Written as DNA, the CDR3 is TGTGCCAGCAGGCTAGGACAGTCGGCTTTCTTT. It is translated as CASRLGQSAFF.

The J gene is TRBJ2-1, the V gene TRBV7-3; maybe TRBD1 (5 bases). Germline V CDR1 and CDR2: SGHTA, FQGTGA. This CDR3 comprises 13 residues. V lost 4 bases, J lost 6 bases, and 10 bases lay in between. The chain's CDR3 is CASSSLGANEQFF. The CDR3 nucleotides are TGTGCCAGCAGCTCTCTAGGGGCCAATGAGCAGTTCTTC.

The CDR3 bases are TGTGCCAGCAGCCTTGTGCAGGGAGCTAACTATGGCTACACCTTC. Translated, it gives CASSLVQGANYGYTF. The chain links TRBV7-9 to TRBJ1-2; TRBD1 might be the D (5 bases). This CDR3 contains 15 residues. The germline V gene encodes CDR1 SEHNR and CDR2 FQNEAQ (reference sequence). Trimming removed 5 bases from V and 0 bases from J, with 13 bases in between.

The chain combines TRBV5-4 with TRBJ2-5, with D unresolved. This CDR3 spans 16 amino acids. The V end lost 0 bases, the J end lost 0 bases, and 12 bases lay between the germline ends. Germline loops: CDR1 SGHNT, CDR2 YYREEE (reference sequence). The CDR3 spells CASSLGVPADQETQYF. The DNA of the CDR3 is TGTGCCAGCAGCTTGGGGGTGCCGGCTGACCAAGAGACCCAGTACTTC.

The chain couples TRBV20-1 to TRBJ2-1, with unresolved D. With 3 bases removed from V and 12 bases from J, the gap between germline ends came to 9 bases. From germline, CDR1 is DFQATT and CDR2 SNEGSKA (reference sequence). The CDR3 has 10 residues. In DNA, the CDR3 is TGCAGTGCTAGCCGAGAGAGGCAGTTCTTC. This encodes CSASRERQFF.

This CDR3 reads CASSFPGTLNQPQHF. For the CDR3, the DNA is TGTGCCAGCAGTTTCCCAGGGACACTCAATCAGCCCCAGCATTTT. The chain has TRBV28 and TRBJ1-5, with TRBD1 as a possible D gene (6 bases). This CDR3 is 15 amino acids long. V lost 3 bases, J lost 3 bases, and 12 bases lay in between. Germline V gene data show CDR1 as MDHEN and CDR2 as SYDVKM.

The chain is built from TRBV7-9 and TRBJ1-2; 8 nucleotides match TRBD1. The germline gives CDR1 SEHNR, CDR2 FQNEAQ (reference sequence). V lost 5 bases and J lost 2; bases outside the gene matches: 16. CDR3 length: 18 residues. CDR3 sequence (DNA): TGTGCCAGCAGCCCGACTGGGGCAGGGGGCCGTCGGAACTATGGCTACACCTTC. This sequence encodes CASSPTGAGGRRNYGYTF.

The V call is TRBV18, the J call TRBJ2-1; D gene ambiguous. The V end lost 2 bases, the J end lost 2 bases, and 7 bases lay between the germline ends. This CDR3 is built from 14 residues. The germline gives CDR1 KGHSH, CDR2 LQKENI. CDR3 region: CASSPGPPYNEQFF. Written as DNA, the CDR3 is TGTGCCAGCTCACCAGGACCTCCCTACAATGAGCAGTTCTTC.

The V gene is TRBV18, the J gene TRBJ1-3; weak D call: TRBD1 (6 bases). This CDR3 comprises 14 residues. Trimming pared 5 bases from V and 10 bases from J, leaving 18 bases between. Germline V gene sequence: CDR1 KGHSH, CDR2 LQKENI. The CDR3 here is CASSETNRESTIYF. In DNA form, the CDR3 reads TGTGCCAGCTCAGAGACTAACAGGGAAAGTACCATATATTTT.

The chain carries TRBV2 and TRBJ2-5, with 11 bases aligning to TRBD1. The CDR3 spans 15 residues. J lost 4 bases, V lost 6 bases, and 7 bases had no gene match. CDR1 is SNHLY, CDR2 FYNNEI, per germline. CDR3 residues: CASRPGTGGRETQYF. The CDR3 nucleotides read TGTGCCAGCAGGCCCGGGACAGGGGGAAGAGAGACCCAGTACTTC.

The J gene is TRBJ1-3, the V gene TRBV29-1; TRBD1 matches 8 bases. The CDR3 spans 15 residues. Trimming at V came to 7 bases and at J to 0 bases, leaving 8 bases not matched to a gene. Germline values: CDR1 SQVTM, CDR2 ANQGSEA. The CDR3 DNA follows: TGCAGCGCCAGGGACAGGATTAGCTCTGGAAACACCATATATTTT. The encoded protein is CSARDRISSGNTIYF.

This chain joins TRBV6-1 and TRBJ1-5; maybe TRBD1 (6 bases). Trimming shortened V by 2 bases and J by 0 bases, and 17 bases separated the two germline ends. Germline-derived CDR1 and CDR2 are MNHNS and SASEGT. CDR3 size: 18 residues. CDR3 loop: CASSENGRGGYSNQPQHF. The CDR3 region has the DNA TGTGCCAGCAGTGAAAATGGGAGAGGGGGATATAGCAATCAGCCCCAGCATTTT.

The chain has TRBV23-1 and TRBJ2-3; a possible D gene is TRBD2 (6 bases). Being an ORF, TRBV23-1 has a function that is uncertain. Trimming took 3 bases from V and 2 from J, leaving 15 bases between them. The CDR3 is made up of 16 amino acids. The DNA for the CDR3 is TGCGCCAGCAGTCACGCGCTAGCGTGCCCCACAGATACGCAGTATTTT. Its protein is CASSHALACPTDTQYF.

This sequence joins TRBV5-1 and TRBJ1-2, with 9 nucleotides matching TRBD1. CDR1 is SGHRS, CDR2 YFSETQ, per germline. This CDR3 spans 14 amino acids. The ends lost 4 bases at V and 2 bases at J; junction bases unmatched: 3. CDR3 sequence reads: CASSEDRGNYGYTF. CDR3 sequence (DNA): TGCGCCAGCAGCGAGGACAGGGGAAACTATGGCTACACCTTC.

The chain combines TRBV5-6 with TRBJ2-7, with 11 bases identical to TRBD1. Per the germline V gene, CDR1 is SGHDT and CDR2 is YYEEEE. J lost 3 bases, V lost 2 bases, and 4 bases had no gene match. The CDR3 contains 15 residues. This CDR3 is CASSFRDRGYYEQYF. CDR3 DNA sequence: TGTGCCAGCAGCTTCCGGGACAGGGGGTACTACGAGCAGTACTTC. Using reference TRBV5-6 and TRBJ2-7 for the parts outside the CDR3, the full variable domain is DAGVTQSPTHLIKTRGQQVTLRCSPKSGHDTVSWYQQALGQGPQFIFQYYEEEERQRGNFPDRFSGHQFPNYSSELNVNALLLGDSALYLCASSFRDRGYYEQYFGPGTRLTVT.

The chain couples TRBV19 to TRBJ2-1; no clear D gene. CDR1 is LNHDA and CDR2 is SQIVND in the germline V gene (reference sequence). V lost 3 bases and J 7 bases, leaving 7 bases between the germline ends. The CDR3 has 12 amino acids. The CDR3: CASSIASNEQFF. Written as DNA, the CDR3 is TGTGCCAGTAGTATCGCGTCAAATGAGCAGTTCTTC.

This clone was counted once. CDR3 residues: CASSPSRDREGYEQYF. The CDR3 nucleotides read TGTGCCAGCTCACCAAGCCGGGACAGGGAGGGATACGAGCAGTACTTC. This rearrangement joins TRBV18 to TRBJ2-7; 9 bases agree with TRBD1. V shed 2 bases and J 4 bases; nucleotides not matched to a gene: 9. This CDR3 region has 16 residues. Looked up from germline, CDR1 is KGHSH and CDR2 is LQKENI.

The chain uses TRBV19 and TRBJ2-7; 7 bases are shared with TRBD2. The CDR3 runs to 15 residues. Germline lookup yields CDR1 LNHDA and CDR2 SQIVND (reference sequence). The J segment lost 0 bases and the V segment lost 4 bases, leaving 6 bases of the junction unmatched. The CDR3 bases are TGTGCCAGTAGTAATGACGGGGGGTACTCCTACGAGCAGTACTTC. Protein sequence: CASSNDGGYSYEQYF.